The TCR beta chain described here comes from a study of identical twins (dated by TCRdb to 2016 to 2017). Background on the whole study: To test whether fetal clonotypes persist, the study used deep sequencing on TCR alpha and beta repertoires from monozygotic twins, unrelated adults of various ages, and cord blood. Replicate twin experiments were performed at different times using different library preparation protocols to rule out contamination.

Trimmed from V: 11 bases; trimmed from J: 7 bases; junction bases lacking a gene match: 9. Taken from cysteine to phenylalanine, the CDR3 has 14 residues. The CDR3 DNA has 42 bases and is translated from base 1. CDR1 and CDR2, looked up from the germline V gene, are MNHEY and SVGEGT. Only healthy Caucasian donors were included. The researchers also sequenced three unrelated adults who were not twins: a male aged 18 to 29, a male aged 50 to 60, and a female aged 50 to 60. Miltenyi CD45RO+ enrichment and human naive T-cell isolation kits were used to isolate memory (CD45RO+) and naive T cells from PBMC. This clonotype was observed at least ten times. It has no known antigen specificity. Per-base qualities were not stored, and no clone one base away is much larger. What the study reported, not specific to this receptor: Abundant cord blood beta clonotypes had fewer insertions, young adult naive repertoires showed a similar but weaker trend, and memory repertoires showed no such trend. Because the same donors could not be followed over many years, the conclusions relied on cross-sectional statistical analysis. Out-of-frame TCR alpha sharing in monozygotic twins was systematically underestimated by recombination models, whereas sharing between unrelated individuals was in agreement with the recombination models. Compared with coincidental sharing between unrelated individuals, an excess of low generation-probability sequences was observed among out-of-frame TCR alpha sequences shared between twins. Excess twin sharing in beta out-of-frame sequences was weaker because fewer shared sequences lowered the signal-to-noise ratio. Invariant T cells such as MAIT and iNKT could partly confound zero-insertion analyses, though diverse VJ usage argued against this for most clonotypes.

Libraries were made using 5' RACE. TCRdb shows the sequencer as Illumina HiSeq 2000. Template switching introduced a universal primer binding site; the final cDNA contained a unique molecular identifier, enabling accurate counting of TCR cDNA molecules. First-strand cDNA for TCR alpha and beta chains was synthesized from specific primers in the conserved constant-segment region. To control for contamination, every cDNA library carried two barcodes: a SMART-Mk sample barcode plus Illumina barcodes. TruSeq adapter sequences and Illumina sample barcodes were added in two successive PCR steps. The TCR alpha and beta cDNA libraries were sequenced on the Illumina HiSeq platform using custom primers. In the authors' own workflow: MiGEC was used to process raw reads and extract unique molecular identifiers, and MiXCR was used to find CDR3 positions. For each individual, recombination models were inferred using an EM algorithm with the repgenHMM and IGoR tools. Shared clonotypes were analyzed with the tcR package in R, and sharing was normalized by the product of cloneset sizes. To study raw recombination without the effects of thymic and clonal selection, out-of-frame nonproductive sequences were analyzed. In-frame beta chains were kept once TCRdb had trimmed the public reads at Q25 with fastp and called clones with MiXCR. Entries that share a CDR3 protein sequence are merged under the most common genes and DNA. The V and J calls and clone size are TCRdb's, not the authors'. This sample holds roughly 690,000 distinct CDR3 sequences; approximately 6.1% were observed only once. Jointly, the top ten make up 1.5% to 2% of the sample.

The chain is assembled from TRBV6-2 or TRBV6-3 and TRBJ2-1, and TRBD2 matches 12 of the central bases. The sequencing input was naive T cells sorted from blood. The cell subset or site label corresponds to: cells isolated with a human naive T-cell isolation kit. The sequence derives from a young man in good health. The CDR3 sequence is CACLAGGPGNEQFF. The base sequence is TGTGCCTGCCTAGCGGGAGGGCCTGGAAATGAGCAGTTCTTC.